This paragraph reports one TCR beta chain. TCRdb keeps only in-frame clones here, not all; method: immunoSEQ multiplex PCR. The sample has some 160,000 clones; about 94% are singletons. This sample is part of a study of control samples from healthy donors and cancer patients. Germline V gives CDR1 SGHNT, CDR2 YENEEA. The CDR3 sequence is 12 residues long. Trimming took 5 bases from V and 2 from J, leaving 5 bases between them. This sequence originates from a woman in her twenties or thirties in good health. The specimen sequenced was blood. The chain links TRBV11-3 to TRBJ2-3; D is unresolved. CDR3 nucleotide sequence: TGTGCCAGCAGCCGGACCACAGATACGCAGTATTTT. Its translation: CASSRTTDTQYF.